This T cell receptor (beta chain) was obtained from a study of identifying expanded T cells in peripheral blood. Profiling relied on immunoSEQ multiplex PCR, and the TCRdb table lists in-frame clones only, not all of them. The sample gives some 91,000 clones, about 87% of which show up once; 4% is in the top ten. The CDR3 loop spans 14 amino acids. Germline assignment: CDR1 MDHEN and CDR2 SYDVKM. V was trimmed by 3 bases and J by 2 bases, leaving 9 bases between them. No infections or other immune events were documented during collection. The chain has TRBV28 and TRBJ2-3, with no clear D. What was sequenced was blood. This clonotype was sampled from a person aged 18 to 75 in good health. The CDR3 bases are TGTGCCAGCAGTTTCTCTCAGATCACAGATACGCAGTATTTT. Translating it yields CASSFSQITDTQYF. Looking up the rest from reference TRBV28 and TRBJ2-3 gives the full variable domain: DVKVTQSSRYLVKRTGEKVFLECVQDMDHENMFWYRQDPGLGLRLIYFSYDVKMKEKGDIPEGYSVSREKKERFSLILESASTNQTSMYLCASSFSQITDTQYFGPGTRLTVL.